Described below is a single T cell receptor beta chain sequence and its context. This receptor's antigen is unknown. Qualities for individual bases were not recorded, and no much larger clone is one base off. The data are from a study of control samples from healthy donors and cancer patients (dated by TCRdb to the early 2020s). The germline V gene supplies CDR1 MDHEN and CDR2 SYDVKM. Clipping removes 5 bases from V and 0 bases from J, with 6 as the unmatched junction base count. CDR3 length: 15 amino acids, cysteine to phenylalanine. Only the CDR3 region is kept as DNA, spanning 45 bases read in frame from base 1. The library was produced with the immunoSEQ multiplex PCR assay. TCRdb carries this immuneACCESS record with in-frame sequences only. Its versions omit some clonotypes, under half of them owing to an unresolved V gene in the studies checked, with the rest unexplained. Recorded for this sample are 45,000 to 60,000 clones; roughly 94% of them occurred a single time. Approximately 4.3% of the sample is in the top ten clones.

Input material: blood. The rearranged segments are TRBV28 and TRBJ2-7, and 8 junction bases match TRBD1. This receptor was identified in a man younger than 45 in good health. Here the CDR3 is given as CASSLSGQVSYEQYF. The nucleotide sequence is TGTGCCAGCAGTCTCTCGGGACAGGTCTCCTACGAGCAGTACTTC.